These 19 T cell receptor beta chains share one sample of origin, sequenced in a study of breast tumors, draining lymph nodes, adjacent tissues. Breast cancer patients provided tissue from their axillary draining lymph nodes. TCRdb re-derived calls from the multiplex PCR reads in MiXCR, one entry per CDR3 protein. The table has fewer than 150,000 distinct CDR3 sequences, around 20% seen once; the top ten hold 2% to 2.5%. The sequencing input was axillary lymph node tissue. The receptor source for this set is a female donor with breast cancer. Some clones in this sample may be carry-over from other donors' samples.

There are a few counts of this clonotype. The chain couples TRBV20-1 to TRBJ1-5, with 8 bases aligning to TRBD1. With V trimmed by 5 bases and J by 1 base, 4 bases remained unmatched. There are 14 residues in the CDR3. The germline V gene encodes CDR1 DFQATT and CDR2 SNEGSKA (reference sequence). The CDR3 DNA reads as TGCAGTGCTCCCGACAGGGGAAGCAATCAGCCCCAGCATTTT. Its translation is CSAPDRGSNQPQHF.

The gene calls are TRBV20-1 and TRBJ2-4; perhaps TRBD2 as D (6 bases). V was cut by 6 bases and J by 9 bases, with 18 bases left in between. Germline V lookup: CDR1 DFQATT, CDR2 SNEGSKA (reference sequence). The CDR3 spans 13 residues. The CDR3 spells CSAPLPGVSIQYF. CDR3 bases: TGCAGTGCCCCATTACCGGGAGTTAGCATTCAGTACTTC.

Regarding this clonotype: It may be a read error: a sequence one base away is much more abundant. The chain recombines TRBV2 with TRBJ2-7; D unresolved. V was pared by 5 bases and J by 7 bases, with 12 bases between. CDR3 length: 12 residues. The germline gives CDR1 SNHLY, CDR2 FYNNEI. The CDR3 region has the DNA TGTGCCAGCAGTTACAGCCGGCGGGAGCAGTACTTC. This codes for CASSYSRREQYF. The whole variable domain, remainder taken from reference TRBV2 and TRBJ2-7, is EPEVTQTPSHQVTQMGQEVILRCVPISNHLYFYWYRQILGQKVEFLVSFYNNEISEKSEIFDDQFSVERPDGSNFTLKIRSTKLEDSAMYFCASSYSRREQYFGPGTRLTVT.

This clonotype was counted ten times or more. The rearrangement uses TRBV4-2 and TRBJ2-1, with 7 positions matching TRBD2. Germline V gene data show CDR1 as LGHNA and CDR2 as YNFKEQ. CDR3 length: 15 amino acids. V was clipped by 1 base and J by 4 bases; unmatched bases: 4. CDR3 coding DNA: TGTGCCAGCAGCCAAGCGGCAGCGGGATACAATGAGCAGTTCTTC. This translates into CASSQAAAGYNEQFF.

This clonotype was observed at least ten times. V is TRBV7-8 and J is TRBJ2-3; 13 bases agree with TRBD2. V dropped 5 bases and J dropped 4; count of bases not matched to a gene: 18. Per the germline V gene, CDR1 is SGHVS and CDR2 is FQNEAQ. The CDR3 has 20 amino acids. The CDR3 nucleotides read TGTGCCAGCAGCAACCCGGGACTAGCGGGGCGGTCCGAAGTTCCAGATACGCAGTATTTT. Its translation is CASSNPGLAGRSEVPDTQYF. The complete variable domain, with remaining parts taken from reference TRBV7-8 and TRBJ2-3, reads GAGVSQSPRYKVAKRGQDVALRCDPISGHVSLFWYQQALGQGPEFLTYFQNEAQLDKSGLPSDRFFAERPEGSVSTLKIQRTQQEDSAVYLCASSNPGLAGRSEVPDTQYFGPGTRLTVL.

This clonotype was recorded many times. The chain couples TRBV12-3 or TRBV12-4 to TRBJ2-5, with D tentatively TRBD1 (5 bases). V lost 6 bases and J 0 bases, leaving 11 bases between the germline ends. The CDR3 sequence is 14 residues long. The CDR3 reads CASSPGHDQETQYF. The CDR3 bases are TGTGCCAGCAGCCCTGGACACGACCAAGAGACCCAGTACTTC.

J is TRBJ2-1 and V is TRBV30; 7 bases line up with TRBD2. Trimming cost V 4 bases and J 4 bases; bases outside gene matches: 7. CDR1 and CDR2 from the germline V gene are GTSNPN and SVGIG (reference sequence). The CDR3 contains 14 residues. In DNA, the CDR3 is TGTGCCTGGATCCCCCGGGACTATTACAATGAGCAGTTCTTC. Its protein is CAWIPRDYYNEQFF.

This clonotype was seen at least ten times. This chain uses TRBV6-1 with TRBJ2-7, with D tentatively TRBD1 (5 bases). CDR1 and CDR2 (germline): MNHNS, SASEGT. V lost 6 bases to trimming and J lost 1 base, with 16 bases between them. The CDR3 contains 15 residues. CDR3 nucleotide sequence: TGTGCCAGCAGCAGGGAAGTGGCAGGGTCCTACGAGCAGTACTTC. As protein: CASSREVAGSYEQYF.

This clonotype came up many times. The rearrangement links TRBV7-3 to TRBJ2-1; TRBD1 or TRBD2 may be the D gene (5 bases each). Trimming left V 2 bases short and J 7 bases short, with 6 bases between. CDR1 and CDR2 (germline): SGHTA, FQGTGA. The CDR3 is made up of 12 amino acids. The CDR3 spells CASSLWGNEQFF. The CDR3 bases are TGTGCCAGCAGCTTATGGGGGAATGAGCAGTTCTTC.

This clonotype was recorded many times. The V call is TRBV10-3, the J call TRBJ2-7, with TRBD1 matching over 7 bases. J lost 1 base, V lost 3 bases, and 3 bases had no gene match. Looked up from germline, CDR1 is ENHRY and CDR2 is SYGVKD. This CDR3 spans 14 amino acids. The CDR3 DNA reads as TGTGCCATCAGTGACCGGGACAGTTCCTACGAGCAGTACTTC. Amino acids: CAISDRDSSYEQYF.

In the case of this clonotype: A much bigger clone sits one base away, suggesting this may be a read error. The J gene is TRBJ2-1, the V gene TRBV18; no firm D call. CDR3 length: 13 residues. Germline assignment: CDR1 KGHSH and CDR2 LQKENI. The chain's CDR3 is CTSSPGNYNEQFF. Here the CDR3 DNA reads TGTACCAGCTCGCCTGGTAATTACAATGAGCAGTTCTTC.

This clonotype showed up just once. A much larger clone lies a single base off, so this may be a read error. This chain connects TRBV6-1 to TRBJ1-3, with D possibly being TRBD1 (5 bases). Germline values: CDR1 MNHNS, CDR2 SASEGT. The V end lost 9 bases, the J end lost 0 bases, and 12 bases lay between the germline ends. This CDR3 is 14 amino acids long. CDR3 DNA: TGTGCCAGTAGCGACAGACCCTCTGGAAACACCATATATTTT. Protein sequence: CASSDRPSGNTIYF.

On this clonotype itself: It is likely a read error, because the conserved phenylalanine at the end of the CDR3 is missing. The V and J genes are TRBV5-1 and TRBJ2-1; TRBD2 matches at 7 bases. V was clipped by 4 bases and J by 0 bases; unmatched bases: 10. Per germline, CDR1 SGHRS and CDR2 YFSETQ. The CDR3 consists of 17 residues. The CDR3 DNA is TGCGCCAGCAGCAAGAATTCAAGGACTAGCTCCTACAATGAGCAGTTCCTC. Protein sequence: CASSKNSRTSSYNEQFL.

This clonotype was recorded at least ten times. The V and J genes are TRBV6-1 and TRBJ2-3, with D possibly called TRBD1 or TRBD2 (6 bases each). The germline CDR1 and CDR2 sequences are MNHNS and SASEGT. Trimming removed 5 bases at V and 5 bases at J, with 14 bases between. This CDR3 is built from 14 residues. For the CDR3, the DNA is TGTGCCAGCAGTCAGACGGGGGCTGAAGATACGCAGTATTTT. Amino acids: CASSQTGAEDTQYF.

This clonotype was detected ten times or more. This chain uses TRBV10-3 with TRBJ1-6; 9 bases align to TRBD1. The CDR3 consists of 13 residues. The germline gives CDR1 ENHRY, CDR2 SYGVKD. Trimming took 9 bases from V and 7 from J; bases not matched to a gene: 4. The CDR3 bases are TGTGCCATGGGACAGGGAAACAATTCACCCCTCCACTTT. Amino acids: CAMGQGNNSPLHF.

The chain is built from TRBV27 and TRBJ2-1; 9 bases are a match to TRBD1. CDR1 MNHEY and CDR2 SMNVEV come from the germline V gene (reference sequence). This CDR3 is built from 15 residues. V was pared by 4 bases and J by 8 bases, with 9 bases of the junction left unmatched. DNA of the CDR3: TGTGCCAGCAGTTCCTACAGGGGGCGCTTCTATGAGCAGTTCTTC. Protein: CASSSYRGRFYEQFF.

Many counts were recorded for this clonotype. The chain carries TRBV7-8 and TRBJ2-1; 10 bases map to TRBD2. The CDR3 is 15 residues long. Germline CDR1 and CDR2: SGHVS and FQNEAQ. V lost 5 bases to trimming and J lost 4 bases; unmatched junction nucleotides: 5. CDR3: CASSPTSGSYNEQFF. As DNA, the CDR3 is TGTGCCAGCAGCCCGACTAGCGGGTCATACAATGAGCAGTTCTTC.

This clonotype has ten or more counts. The rearrangement links TRBV19 to TRBJ2-1; D could derive from TRBD1 or TRBD2 (5 bases each). Germline V lookup: CDR1 LNHDA, CDR2 SQIVND (reference sequence). V lost 8 bases and J 8 bases, leaving 13 bases between the germline ends. The CDR3 spans 12 residues. DNA of the CDR3: TGTGCCAGTTGGGACGGGTGGGATGAGCAGTTCTTC. It is translated as CASWDGWDEQFF.

There are many counts of this clonotype. The chain couples TRBV6-1 to TRBJ1-5; D might be TRBD1 (5 bases). Germline assignment: CDR1 MNHNS and CDR2 SASEGT. CDR3 length equals 17 residues. The germline V and J ends were trimmed by 1 base and 0 bases, with 13 bases remaining between them. The CDR3 sequence: CASSEEDSHYSNQPQHF. CDR3 DNA: TGTGCCAGCAGTGAAGAAGACAGCCATTATAGCAATCAGCCCCAGCATTTT.